The following is a T cell receptor (beta chain) sequence with its context. The CDR3 consists of 16 residues. Looked up from germline, CDR1 is SGHKS and CDR2 is YYEKEE (reference sequence). V was shortened by 4 bases and J by 5 bases, with 22 bases between the two germline ends. This entry belongs to a study of blood T cell repertoires in COVID-19. The overall study: PBMCs, B-cell-depleted T cells, or T cells provided the cDNA or gDNA that made up the material.

Method: immunoSEQ multiplex PCR; TCRdb's copy keeps in-frame clones and lacks some. The sample records a few hundred thousand clones, 90% being singletons. The chain combines TRBV5-5 with TRBJ2-7; a possible D gene is TRBD1 (6 bases). Sequencing was performed on peripheral blood. This TCR was recovered from a woman aged 55-69 years with COVID-19, enrolled during active disease. In DNA form, the CDR3 reads TGTGCCAGCAGCCTCCGGGACACGATTCTCAGGGACGAGCAGTACTTC. Amino acid sequence: CASSLRDTILRDEQYF. The full variable domain, rest sourced from reference TRBV5-5 and TRBJ2-7, is DAGVTQSPTHLIKTRGQQVTLRCSPISGHKSVSWYQQVLGQGPQFIFQYYEKEERGRGNFPDRFSARQFPNYSSELNVNALLLGDSALYLCASSLRDTILRDEQYFGPGTRLTVT.